The clone carrying this T cell receptor (beta chain) was seen ten or more times. This specimen comes from a study of early T cells in non-severe SARS-CoV-2 infection. TCRdb recomputed calls from the 5' RACE reads with MiXCR, one row per CDR3 protein. This table holds approximately 35,000 distinct CDR3 sequences, under 6% found once. CDR1 and CDR2 from the germline V gene are SGHRS and YFSETQ. V dropped 1 base and J dropped 10 bases, with 9 bases sitting between them. CDR3 size: 12 residues. The sequence came from an adult who was a healthcare worker with PCR-confirmed SARS-CoV-2 infection or an uninfected control (not recorded which). The rearrangement joins TRBV5-1 to TRBJ2-1; D gene uncertain. Input material: whole blood. The CDR3 DNA sequence: TGCGCCAGCAGCTTGAGTGTAGGAGAGCAGTTCTTC. This codes for CASSLSVGEQFF.